These 20 T cell receptor beta chains originate from one sample sequenced in a study of blood T cell repertoires in COVID-19. Sequencing used immunoSEQ multiplex PCR; TCRdb keeps in-frame clones, though not all of them. Of tens of thousands of clones listed, 80% to 90% were seen once; the top ten hold roughly 15%. The sample consisted of peripheral blood. These receptors all stem from a man aged 80 or over with acute or convalescent COVID-19.

This sequence joins TRBV30 and TRBJ2-7; perhaps TRBD1 as D (6 bases). The CDR3 runs to 12 residues. V shed 6 bases and J shed 3 bases, with 12 bases lying between them. Germline values: CDR1 GTSNPN, CDR2 SVGIG (reference sequence). The CDR3 nucleotides are TGTGCCTGTCAGGGGAGCGGCTACGAGCAGTACTTC. It specifies CACQGSGYEQYF.

The chain links TRBV11-2 to TRBJ1-1; TRBD1 might be the D (5 bases). The V end lost 5 bases, the J end lost 4 bases, and 11 bases lay between the germline ends. The germline V gene has CDR1 SGHAT and CDR2 FQNNGV. The CDR3 spans 13 residues. CDR3: CASSPGWSTEAFF. The DNA for the CDR3 is TGTGCCAGCAGCCCAGGGTGGAGCACTGAAGCTTTCTTT. The full variable domain, rest sourced from reference TRBV11-2 and TRBJ1-1, is EAGVAQSPRYKIIEKRQSVAFWCNPISGHATLYWYQQILGQGPKLLIQFQNNGVVDDSQLPKDRFSAERLKGVDSTLKIQPAKLEDSAVYLCASSPGWSTEAFFGQGTRLTVV.

The V gene is TRBV7-7, the J gene TRBJ2-5, with TRBD1 matching over 7 bases. The germline gives CDR1 SSHAT, CDR2 FNYEAQ (reference sequence). The CDR3 has 15 amino acids. The J segment lost 2 bases and the V segment lost 1 base, leaving 4 bases of the junction unmatched. CDR3 coding DNA: TGTGCCAGCAGCTTAGAGGGGGCGCGGCAAGAGACCCAGTACTTC. This sequence encodes CASSLEGARQETQYF.

The genes are TRBV25-1 and TRBJ1-2; 8 positions agree with TRBD1. V gave up 5 bases and J gave up 6 bases; unmatched junction bases: 8. In germline, CDR1 is MGHDK, CDR2 SYGVNS. CDR3 length equals 14 residues. CDR3 protein: CASSPAGRGHGYTF. In nucleotides, the CDR3 is TGTGCCAGCAGTCCCGCGGGCAGGGGGCATGGCTACACCTTC.

The sample holds one count of this clone. The chain is built from TRBV4-1 and TRBJ2-5; maybe TRBD1 (5 bases). V lost 1 base and J lost 3, with 9 bases in between. The CDR3 runs to 14 residues. In germline, CDR1 is MGHRA, CDR2 YSYEKL. The CDR3 DNA reads as TGCGCCAGCAGCCAAGTCGCAGGGAAAGAGACCCAGTACTTC. Translating it yields CASSQVAGKETQYF.

The chain uses TRBV19 and TRBJ2-7; D is perhaps TRBD2 (6 bases). The ends were cut back, 2 bases at V and 6 bases at J, with 11 bases in the middle. The germline V gene encodes CDR1 LNHDA and CDR2 SQIVND (reference sequence). The CDR3 sequence is 13 residues long. The CDR3, as DNA: TGTGCCAGTAGTATACGGGGGACGGGCGAGCAGTACTTC. Translating gives CASSIRGTGEQYF.

The V call is TRBV9, the J call TRBJ2-2, with 7 positions matching TRBD1. This CDR3 comprises 15 residues. V lost 5 bases and J lost 4; bases outside the gene matches: 8. CDR1 is SGDLS and CDR2 is YYNGEE in the germline V gene. The CDR3 sequence: CASSRDRVGTGELFF. The DNA of the CDR3 is TGTGCCAGCAGTCGAGACAGGGTTGGCACCGGGGAGCTGTTTTTT.

This clone was found a few times. V is TRBV5-4 and J is TRBJ2-5; D not certain. CDR1 is SGHNT, CDR2 YYREEE, per germline (reference sequence). This CDR3 is built from 13 residues. With 0 bases removed from V and 6 bases from J, the gap between germline ends came to 9 bases. In nucleotides, the CDR3 is TGTGCCAGCAGCTTGGTCAGTGAACAGACCCAGTACTTC. The encoded protein is CASSLVSEQTQYF.

To note about this clone: One end of the junction does not line up with germline, which may come from a read error. V gene TRBV11-2 combines with J gene TRBJ1-6; possible D gene TRBD1, 5 bases. In germline, CDR1 is SGHAT, CDR2 FQNNGV. The CDR3 runs 14 residues. The CDR3 reads CASSLDRFNSPLHF. The CDR3 DNA reads as TGTGCCAGCAGCCTAGACAGATTTAATTCACCCCTCCACTTT.

V is TRBV6-5 and J is TRBJ1-2, with 7 bases matching TRBD1. The CDR3 totals 13 residues. The J segment lost 4 bases and the V segment lost 5 bases, leaving 4 bases of the junction unmatched. Germline CDR1 reads MNHEY; CDR2 reads SVGAGI. CDR3 bases: TGTGCCAGCAGTCAGACAGGGCCCTATGGCTACACCTTC. It yields the protein CASSQTGPYGYTF.

The chain recombines TRBV19 with TRBJ2-1, with 16 bases fitting TRBD2. Unmatched junction bases numbered 2, after V lost 4 bases and J lost 5 bases. Germline V gene sequence: CDR1 LNHDA, CDR2 SQIVND (reference sequence). The CDR3 totals 16 residues. In nucleotides, the CDR3 is TGTGCCAGTAGTAAGGGACTAGCGGGGGGGAACAATGAGCAGTTCTTC. Protein: CASSKGLAGGNNEQFF.

A single count supports this clone. This chain uses TRBV15 with TRBJ2-1; TRBD1 matches at 9 bases. Per germline, CDR1 LNHNV and CDR2 YYDKDF (reference sequence). The CDR3 consists of 15 residues. With V trimmed by 3 bases and J by 4 bases, 4 bases remained unmatched. The CDR3 DNA reads TGTGCCACCAGCAGGGATGGGACAGGGTACAATGAGCAGTTCTTC. It encodes CATSRDGTGYNEQFF.

The V call is TRBV9, the J call TRBJ2-7, with 10 bases fitting TRBD2. The germline V gene has CDR1 SGDLS and CDR2 YYNGEE. J lost 6 bases, V lost 0 bases, and 12 bases had no gene match. There are 17 residues in the CDR3. The CDR3 region is CASSVDPASGGAFEQYF. The CDR3, as DNA: TGTGCCAGCAGCGTAGACCCGGCCAGCGGGGGGGCGTTCGAGCAGTACTTC.

CDR3 DNA: TGTGCCAGCAGTCCCCGGGTCAATGAAAAACTGTTTTTT. This codes for CASSPRVNEKLFF. V gene TRBV27 combines with J gene TRBJ1-4, with D uncertain. This CDR3 is 13 amino acids long. V lost 5 bases, J lost 5 bases, and 9 bases lay in between. Germline V gene data show CDR1 as MNHEY and CDR2 as SMNVEV (reference sequence).

V and J are TRBV2 and TRBJ1-4; 8 nucleotides match TRBD1. This CDR3 region has 14 residues. From germline, CDR1 is SNHLY and CDR2 FYNNEI. Unmatched junction bases numbered 4, after V lost 6 bases and J lost 4 bases. The CDR3 DNA reads as TGTGCCAGCAGACGACAGGGGATTAATGAAAAACTGTTTTTT. It yields the protein CASRRQGINEKLFF.

Here the CDR3 DNA reads TGTGCCAGTAGTCTGCGGGAAACCAGGGATGAGCAGTTCTTC. It encodes CASSLRETRDEQFF. The rearrangement joins TRBV19 to TRBJ2-1; possibly TRBD2 for D (6 bases). Deletions cut 5 bases from V and 8 bases from J, with 16 bases between. Germline values: CDR1 LNHDA, CDR2 SQIVND (reference sequence). There are 14 residues in the CDR3.

The chain links TRBV6-5 to TRBJ2-7; tentative D call: TRBD2 (6 bases). From germline, CDR1 is MNHEY and CDR2 SVGAGI. Between the trimmed V and J ends, which lost 8 bases and 3 bases, there was a span of 14 bases. The CDR3 extends over 13 amino acids. CDR3 sequence: CASRESPIYEQYF. DNA for the CDR3: TGTGCCAGCCGGGAGAGCCCTATCTACGAGCAGTACTTC.

This chain joins TRBV19 and TRBJ1-1, with D possibly TRBD1 on 6 matching bases. V gave up 3 bases and J gave up 3 bases, with 11 bases separating them. Germline V CDR1 and CDR2: LNHDA, SQIVND (reference sequence). This CDR3 contains 14 residues. CDR3 protein: CASSIRQVDTEAFF. CDR3 nucleotide sequence: TGTGCCAGTAGTATTAGACAGGTGGACACTGAAGCTTTCTTT.

The rearrangement joins TRBV12-3 or TRBV12-4 to TRBJ1-2; TRBD1 is a possible D gene (5 bases). This CDR3 spans 13 amino acids. Between the trimmed V and J ends, which lost 1 base and 5 bases, there was a span of 8 bases. CDR3 protein: CASSLGRVYGYTF. In DNA form, the CDR3 reads TGTGCCAGCAGTTTAGGCAGGGTGTATGGCTACACCTTC.

The rearrangement uses TRBV9 and TRBJ2-2; tentatively, D is TRBD1 (6 bases). The CDR3 has 15 amino acids. Germline assignment: CDR1 SGDLS and CDR2 YYNGEE. The V end was cut by 3 bases, the J end by 2 bases, with 11 bases between. CDR3 sequence (DNA): TGTGCCAGCAGCGCCCGACAGGTCAACACCGGGGAGCTGTTTTTT. It encodes CASSARQVNTGELFF.